The entry that follows covers one TCR beta chain sequence. The table lists this clonotype with a few counts. The target of this receptor is not known. Base qualities are not at hand, and no much larger clone is one base apart. TCRdb records Illumina HiSeq 2500 as the sequencer. TCR beta libraries were prepared by quantitative 5'-RACE with molecular barcodes. In the original analysis: A new computational method, built on a probabilistic model of VDJ rearrangement, was used to identify disease-linked TCR variants. The raw public data were reprocessed by TCRdb itself: fastp quality trimming at Q25, MiXCR clonotype calling, in-frame beta chains only. Every entry covers one CDR3 protein and lists the most common genes and DNA from its rows. The V and J calls reflect TCRdb's pipeline rather than the authors' work. Counted in this sample were some 290,000 distinct CDR3 sequences; about 20% of them appeared once. The ten largest make up under 8.5% of the sample.

Based on the germline V gene (reference sequence), the CDR1 and CDR2 sequences are DFQATT and SNEGSKA. The CDR3 numbers 17 residues from cysteine through phenylalanine. The only DNA kept is the CDR3, 51 bases in frame from the first base. The junction shows trimming of 5 bases on V and 0 bases on J, plus 17 bases between the germline ends. The sample originates from a study of CD8 T cells in ankylosing spondylitis (TCRdb year 2017). Regarding the study in general: The study set out to find disease-linked TCR variants by profiling T cell receptor beta repertoires in ankylosing spondylitis patients and healthy donors. The full study cohort comprised roughly 24 ankylosing spondylitis patients and 110 or so healthy donors. Peripheral blood was sampled, and synovial fluid was additionally collected from ankylosing spondylitis patients. The paper's findings and limits, for the study overall: Some motif variants were previously reported in synovial fluid and blood of reactive arthritis patients, suggesting common disease-initiation mechanisms. A CD8+ phenotype was shown by the disease-linked clones, which were found at relatively low frequencies in peripheral blood. The disease-linked clones were reported as significantly enriched in matched synovial fluid samples from ankylosing spondylitis patients. A TCR beta motif made up of about eight highly homologous amino acid variants appeared to be characteristic of blood from ankylosing spondylitis patients.

The V and J segments used are TRBV20-1 and TRBJ2-6, with TRBD2 as a weak D call on 6 bases. The source is a male donor with ankylosing spondylitis or in good health (not recorded which). The sequenced material came from blood, either unsorted or a sorted T cell fraction (not recorded which). CDR3 protein: CSAPGGEAISGANVLTF. The base sequence is TGCAGTGCTCCCGGTGGGGAGGCCATCTCTGGGGCCAACGTCCTGACTTTC.